Below, 22 T cell receptor beta chains from the same sample are listed, as sequenced in a study of T cell responses to AZD1222 COVID-19 vaccine. Measured with immunoSEQ multiplex PCR; TCRdb has only the in-frame clones, and not every one. Of about 160,000 clones listed, about 90% are singletons. The specimen was peripheral blood, collected on day 0 of AZD1222 vaccination. These receptors were collected from an adult in good health.

The chain uses TRBV7-9 and TRBJ2-3; 7 positions match TRBD2. This CDR3 has 16 amino acids. The V gene end was trimmed by 5 bases and the J gene end by 4 bases; junction bases not matched to a gene: 12. Germline lookup yields CDR1 SEHNR and CDR2 FQNEAQ (reference sequence). The CDR3 sequence is CASSRRIRGGADTQYF. CDR3 in DNA: TGTGCCAGCAGCCGAAGGATAAGGGGAGGGGCAGATACGCAGTATTTT. Variable domain in full (rest from reference TRBV7-9 and TRBJ2-3): DTGVSQNPRHKITKRGQNVTFRCDPISEHNRLYWYRQTLGQGPEFLTYFQNEAQLEKSRLLSDRFSAERPKGSFSTLEIQRTEQGDSAMYLCASSRRIRGGADTQYFGPGTRLTVL.

V is TRBV6-5 and J is TRBJ2-5; the match to TRBD2 covers 12 bases. This CDR3 has 13 residues. Germline V gene data show CDR1 as MNHEY and CDR2 as SVGAGI. V trimming: 8 bases; J trimming: 5 bases; junction bases outside the gene matches: 3. Here the CDR3 reads CASETSGGETQYF. DNA of the CDR3: TGTGCCAGCGAGACTAGCGGGGGCGAGACCCAGTACTTC.

The gene calls are TRBV7-2 and TRBJ2-2; TRBD2 agrees at 8 bases. CDR1 and CDR2 from the germline V gene are SGHTA and FQGNSA. The CDR3 consists of 16 residues. J lost 0 bases, V lost 2 bases, and 2 bases had no gene match. The CDR3 region is CASSLTRGANTGELFF. The DNA of the CDR3 is TGTGCCAGCAGCTTAACGCGGGGGGCGAACACCGGGGAGCTGTTTTTT. The variable domain in full, completed from reference TRBV7-2 and TRBJ2-2, reads GAGVSQSPSNKVTEKGKDVELRCDPISGHTALYWYRQSLGQGLEFLIYFQGNSAPDKSGLPSDRFSAERTGGSVSTLTIQRTQQEDSAVYLCASSLTRGANTGELFFGEGSRLTVL.

This chain links TRBV21-1 with TRBJ1-5; the table gives TRBD1 as D, unverified against the DNA. TRBV21-1 is given as a pseudogene. The CDR3 has 14 amino acids. CDR3 protein: CASRRQVSNQPQHF. CDR3 DNA: TGTGCCAGCAGGCGACAGGTTAGCAATCAGCCCCAGCATTTT.

The rearrangement uses TRBV4-1 and TRBJ2-2; 7 nucleotides line up with TRBD2. The germline CDR1 and CDR2 sequences are MGHRA and YSYEKL. This CDR3 region has 16 residues. J lost 4 bases, V lost 0 bases, and 5 bases had no gene match. CDR3: CASSQDGGGTTGELFF. The CDR3 DNA sequence: TGCGCCAGCAGCCAAGATGGGGGGGGAACCACCGGGGAGCTGTTTTTT.

The V call is TRBV27, the J call TRBJ2-7, with 7 positions matching TRBD2. This CDR3 has 13 amino acids. In germline, CDR1 is MNHEY, CDR2 SMNVEV (reference sequence). After removal of 3 bases from V and 2 bases from J, the junction contained 1 base not matched to a gene. This CDR3 reads CASSFTSAYEQYF. Here the CDR3 DNA reads TGTGCCAGCAGTTTTACTAGCGCCTACGAGCAGTACTTC.

The chain links TRBV12-5 to TRBJ1-2; D unresolved. Germline V gene data show CDR1 as LGHNT and CDR2 as FRNRAP. Trimming removed 1 base from V and 4 bases from J, with 10 bases in between. The CDR3 runs 14 residues. Written as DNA, the CDR3 is TGTGCTAGTGGTTTGGGGGCTAGCGGCTATGGCTACACCTTC. Translating gives CASGLGASGYGYTF.

This clone turned up a few times. The rearrangement links TRBV7-9 to TRBJ1-1; D perhaps matches TRBD1 (5 bases). Germline CDR1 reads SEHNR; CDR2 reads FQNEAQ (reference sequence). The CDR3 consists of 12 residues. V gave up 7 bases and J gave up 5 bases, with 11 bases separating them. The CDR3 region is CASIKGRTEAFF. The CDR3, as DNA: TGTGCCAGCATCAAGGGACGTACTGAAGCTTTCTTT.

This chain connects TRBV24-1 to TRBJ1-1, with 7 bases that match TRBD1. This CDR3 spans 14 amino acids. Trimming at V came to 7 bases and at J to 1 base, leaving 5 bases not matched to a gene. Germline CDR1 reads KGHDR; CDR2 reads SFDVKD. The CDR3 sequence: CATRSGTANTEAFF. As DNA, the CDR3 is TGTGCCACCAGGTCCGGGACAGCGAACACTGAAGCTTTCTTT.

The CDR3 here is CASRGRVGLYEQFF. The CDR3 DNA follows: TGTGCCAGTAGGGGCAGGGTCGGTCTATATGAGCAGTTCTTC. The chain employs TRBV19 and TRBJ2-1, with D perhaps TRBD1 (5 bases). V lost 6 bases and J 8 bases, leaving 17 bases between the germline ends. This CDR3 spans 14 amino acids. Germline V CDR1 and CDR2: LNHDA, SQIVND (reference sequence).

This clone occurred once. This chain connects TRBV11-2 to TRBJ2-7; either TRBD1 or TRBD2 may fit D (5 bases each). Germline-derived CDR1 and CDR2 are SGHAT and FQNNGV. V was trimmed by 0 bases and J by 3 bases, leaving 9 bases between them. This CDR3 comprises 14 residues. CDR3 loop: CASSLEGDDYEQYF. As DNA, the CDR3 is TGTGCCAGCAGCTTAGAAGGGGACGACTACGAGCAGTACTTC.

The CDR3 reads CASSIAGRSSYEQYF. In nucleotides, the CDR3 is TGTGCCAGTAGTATAGCGGGCCGGAGCTCCTACGAGCAGTACTTC. This rearrangement joins TRBV19 to TRBJ2-7; D is undetermined. The CDR3 has 15 residues. V lost 1 base, J lost 0 bases, and 10 bases lay in between. Germline values: CDR1 LNHDA, CDR2 SQIVND (reference sequence).

The chain recombines TRBV6-4 with TRBJ2-1, with D possibly being TRBD2 (5 bases). This CDR3 region has 14 residues. Germline loops: CDR1 MRHNA, CDR2 SNTAGT. V was trimmed by 10 bases and J by 10 bases, leaving 23 bases between them. As DNA, the CDR3 is TGTGCCACTCAAAGCGGCTACGAGGCAGGCGAGCAGTTCTTC. Protein: CATQSGYEAGEQFF.

The chain couples TRBV3-1 (or the pseudogene TRBV3-2) to TRBJ2-7, with D possibly called TRBD1 or TRBD2 (5 bases each). From germline, CDR1 is LGHDT and CDR2 YNNKEL (reference sequence). Trimming shortened V by 1 base and J by 0 bases, and 16 bases separated the two germline ends. The CDR3 has 17 residues. The CDR3 bases are TGTGCCAGCAGCCAAGCGGGGACGGGCCTCAACTCCTACGAGCAGTACTTC. This encodes CASSQAGTGLNSYEQYF.

V and J are TRBV20-1 and TRBJ1-1; D is uncertain. The V gene lost 3 bases and the J gene lost 7 bases, with 9 bases spanning the gap. The length of the CDR3 is 11 residues. Germline CDR1 reads DFQATT; CDR2 reads SNEGSKA (reference sequence). CDR3 sequence (DNA): TGCAGTGCTAGGAGGCAGCTTGAAGCTTTCTTT. It specifies CSARRQLEAFF.

The rearrangement links TRBV19 to TRBJ1-5; D unresolved. CDR1 and CDR2 (germline): LNHDA, SQIVND (reference sequence). V was cut by 6 bases and J by 0 bases, with 12 bases left in between. The length of the CDR3 is 15 residues. CDR3 bases: TGTGCCAGTAGCCCCCGGAAGTATAGCAATCAGCCCCAGCATTTT. Translated: CASSPRKYSNQPQHF.

The chain is built from TRBV28 and TRBJ1-5; TRBD1 aligns across 8 bases. CDR1 MDHEN and CDR2 SYDVKM come from the germline V gene. The ends lost 2 bases at V and 16 bases at J; junction bases unmatched: 10. The CDR3 sequence is 13 residues long. CDR3 DNA: TGTGCCAGCAGTTTAAACCGGGACAGGCCCTTTCATTTT. Its protein is CASSLNRDRPFHF. Looking up the rest from reference TRBV28 and TRBJ1-5 gives the full variable domain: DVKVTQSSRYLVKRTGEKVFLECVQDMDHENMFWYRQDPGLGLRLIYFSYDVKMKEKGDIPEGYSVSREKKERFSLILESASTNQTSMYLCASSLNRDRPFHFGDGTRLSIL.

The chain recombines TRBV3-1 (or the pseudogene TRBV3-2) with TRBJ2-3, with TRBD1 identical over 12 bases. Germline CDR1 and CDR2: LGHDT and YNNKEL (reference sequence). CDR3 length: 15 residues. V lost 6 bases to trimming and J lost 2 bases; unmatched junction nucleotides: 3. The CDR3 loop is CASRGDRGPTDTQYF. In DNA, the CDR3 is TGTGCCAGCAGAGGGGACAGGGGGCCCACAGATACGCAGTATTTT.

The chain joins TRBV28 to TRBJ1-5, with D perhaps matching TRBD1 (5 bases). Germline-derived CDR1 and CDR2 are MDHEN and SYDVKM. V lost 2 bases, J lost 3 bases, and 14 bases lay in between. This CDR3 spans 16 amino acids. The CDR3 region is CASSLRPGGTNQPQHF. DNA of the CDR3: TGTGCCAGCAGTTTAAGGCCAGGCGGGACCAATCAGCCCCAGCATTTT.

The chain recombines TRBV6-2 or TRBV6-3 with TRBJ2-1, with 7 bases lining up with TRBD1. The CDR3 runs 17 residues. Per the germline V gene, CDR1 is MNHEY and CDR2 is SVGEGT. V shed 2 bases, J shed 1 base, and the junction held 8 bases outside the gene matches. The CDR3 bases are TGTGCCAGCAGTTACAGTAGGGGGCTGAGGTCCTACAATGAGCAGTTCTTC. Encoded protein: CASSYSRGLRSYNEQFF.

The chain has TRBV7-8 and TRBJ1-5; tentative D call: TRBD1 (6 bases). V was trimmed by 3 bases and J by 3 bases, leaving 21 bases between them. Per germline, CDR1 SGHVS and CDR2 FQNEAQ. CDR3 size: 18 residues. CDR3 sequence reads: CASSLFVLSGGYNQPQHF. The CDR3 DNA reads TGTGCCAGCAGCTTGTTTGTTTTGTCGGGGGGCTACAATCAGCCCCAGCATTTT.

The rearrangement uses TRBV5-4 and TRBJ1-2; weak D call: TRBD1 (6 bases). Trimming took 2 bases from V and 4 from J, leaving 15 bases between them. The CDR3 has 15 amino acids. Germline loops: CDR1 SGHNT, CDR2 YYREEE (reference sequence). The CDR3 region has the DNA TGTGCCAGCAGCTTTGACAGGATTAATCTCTATGGCTACACCTTC. Amino acids: CASSFDRINLYGYTF.